Presented here are 14 T cell receptor beta chains from one specimen sequenced in a study of blood T cell repertoires in COVID-19. Assay used: immunoSEQ multiplex PCR; TCRdb lists only in-frame clones, some missing. The sample consists of around 250,000 clones, approximately 90% of them appearing once. The sample consisted of PBMCs or T cells enriched from blood (not recorded which). Source of these receptors: a man aged 45-65 years who had been exposed to COVID-19.

The rearrangement uses TRBV25-1 and TRBJ2-5, with D unclear. The germline gives CDR1 MGHDK, CDR2 SYGVNS. Trimming stripped 1 base from V and 0 bases from J, with 9 bases between. CDR3 length equals 15 residues. The CDR3 DNA follows: TGTGCCAGCAGTGAATTCCCCACTGACCAAGAGACCCAGTACTTC. Translated, it gives CASSEFPTDQETQYF.

V and J are TRBV5-6 and TRBJ2-7; tentatively, D is TRBD2 (6 bases). The CDR3 runs 14 residues. V was cut by 3 bases and J by 1 base, with 11 bases left in between. CDR1 is SGHDT and CDR2 is YYEEEE in the germline V gene. The CDR3 DNA reads as TGTGCCAGCAGCTGGGGGGACTTTTCCTACGAGCAGTACGTC. It translates to CASSWGDFSYEQYV.

V and J are TRBV4-1 and TRBJ2-1; maybe TRBD2 (6 bases). The CDR3 runs to 14 residues. CDR1 is MGHRA, CDR2 YSYEKL, per germline. Trimming took off 1 base at V and 6 bases at J, with 10 bases between the two ends. The CDR3 DNA reads as TGCGCCAGCAGCCAAGCGGGAGTTATCAATGAGCAGTTCTTC. Translation gives CASSQAGVINEQFF.

The sample holds a few counts of this clone. The chain uses TRBV7-3 and TRBJ2-1; 11 positions match TRBD2. The CDR3 has 14 residues. Unmatched junction bases numbered 6, after V lost 8 bases and J lost 6 bases. CDR1 and CDR2 from the germline V gene are SGHTA and FQGTGA. CDR3 protein: CASRSGGASNEQFF. CDR3 coding DNA: TGTGCCAGCCGTAGCGGGGGGGCAAGCAATGAGCAGTTCTTC. Using reference TRBV7-3 and TRBJ2-1 for the parts outside the CDR3, the full variable domain is GAGVSQTPSNKVTEKGKYVELRCDPISGHTALYWYRQSLGQGPEFLIYFQGTGAADDSGLPNDRFFAVRPEGSVSTLKIQRTERGDSAVYLCASRSGGASNEQFFGPGTRLTVL.

The chain combines TRBV19 with TRBJ1-2, with 8 bases identical to TRBD1. The CDR3 contains 16 residues. Unmatched junction bases numbered 13, after V lost 5 bases and J lost 5 bases. Germline assignment: CDR1 LNHDA and CDR2 SQIVND (reference sequence). CDR3 loop: CASSSLPGTGLYGYTF. CDR3 bases: TGTGCCAGTAGTTCACTTCCCGGGACAGGTTTATATGGCTACACCTTC.

The chain joins TRBV9 to TRBJ2-3, with TRBD2 as a possible D gene (6 bases). The ends were cut back, 3 bases at V and 0 bases at J, with 14 bases in the middle. CDR1 is SGDLS, CDR2 YYNGEE, per germline. The CDR3 length is 16 residues. CDR3 in amino acids: CASSGHLARSTDTQYF. As DNA, the CDR3 is TGTGCCAGCAGCGGACACCTAGCGAGAAGCACAGATACGCAGTATTTT. The whole variable domain, remainder taken from reference TRBV9 and TRBJ2-3, is DSGVTQTPKHLITATGQRVTLRCSPRSGDLSVYWYQQSLDQGLQFLIQYYNGEERAKGNILERFSAQQFPDLHSELNLSSLELGDSALYFCASSGHLARSTDTQYFGPGTRLTVL.

In nucleotides, the CDR3 is TGTGCCAGCAGCTTAGGTCGTCAGGGGGCAGACTATGGCTACACCTTC. As protein: CASSLGRQGADYGYTF. J is TRBJ1-2 and V is TRBV7-9, with TRBD1 identical over 8 bases. The CDR3 consists of 16 residues. V gave up 1 base and J gave up 3 bases; unmatched junction bases: 7. Germline CDR1 SEHNR, CDR2 FQNEAQ (reference sequence).

In this sample, this clone turned up a few times. This sequence joins TRBV3-1 (or the pseudogene TRBV3-2) and TRBJ2-6; D is unresolved. Looked up from germline, CDR1 is LGHDT and CDR2 is YNNKEL (reference sequence). V was pared by 2 bases and J by 0 bases, with 14 bases between. CDR3 length: 18 residues. The CDR3 reads CASSQFANAPSGANVLTF. For the CDR3, the DNA is TGTGCCAGCAGCCAATTTGCTAACGCCCCCTCTGGGGCCAACGTCCTGACTTTC.

V gene TRBV19 combines with J gene TRBJ2-2; TRBD1 matches at 7 bases. With 3 bases clipped from V and 3 bases from J, the junction kept 7 bases outside the gene matches. CDR3 length: 16 residues. Germline V gene data show CDR1 as LNHDA and CDR2 as SQIVND (reference sequence). The CDR3 bases are TGTGCCAGTAGTATTGGGACAGACTATTACACCGGGGAGCTGTTTTTT. Protein: CASSIGTDYYTGELFF.

The chain uses TRBV5-1 and TRBJ1-2; D call uncertain. CDR1 and CDR2 from the germline V gene are SGHRS and YFSETQ. The ends were cut back, 3 bases at V and 8 bases at J, with 8 bases in the middle. The CDR3 contains 11 residues. The CDR3 here is CASSSTQGYTF. The DNA of the CDR3 is TGCGCCAGCAGCTCGACACAGGGCTACACCTTC.

This rearrangement joins TRBV18 to TRBJ2-3, with D tentatively TRBD2 (5 bases). The CDR3 runs to 15 residues. The germline V gene has CDR1 KGHSH and CDR2 LQKENI. Between the trimmed V and J ends, which lost 0 bases and 3 bases, there was a span of 10 bases. CDR3 in amino acids: CASSPPGIPTDTQYF. The CDR3 DNA reads TGTGCCAGCTCACCACCCGGGATACCAACAGATACGCAGTATTTT.

The chain carries TRBV24-1 and TRBJ1-4; 11 nucleotides match TRBD1. The CDR3 is 15 amino acids. Germline V gives CDR1 KGHDR, CDR2 SFDVKD. The J segment lost 8 bases and the V segment lost 2 bases, leaving 3 bases of the junction unmatched. Here the CDR3 reads CATSDSGQGEEKLFF. Written as DNA, the CDR3 is TGTGCCACCAGTGATTCGGGACAGGGGGAGGAAAAACTGTTTTTT.

Only one count was recorded for this clone. J is TRBJ2-1 and V is TRBV5-1, with 8 bases lining up with TRBD2. J was trimmed by 7 bases and V by 1 base; bases with no gene match: 10. This CDR3 is 16 amino acids long. Germline assignment: CDR1 SGHRS and CDR2 YFSETQ. CDR3 amino acids: CASSLRSVAGKNEQFF. CDR3 coding DNA: TGCGCCAGCAGCTTGAGGTCGGTAGCGGGAAAAAATGAGCAGTTCTTC.

The chain is built from TRBV2 and TRBJ2-1; 7 bases map to TRBD1. V lost 3 bases, J lost 4 bases, and 6 bases stayed unmatched. Germline CDR1 SNHLY, CDR2 FYNNEI. The length of the CDR3 is 15 residues. CDR3 sequence: CASSEAGTDYNEQFF. In DNA, the CDR3 is TGTGCCAGCAGTGAGGCCGGGACAGATTACAATGAGCAGTTCTTC. The full variable domain, rest sourced from reference TRBV2 and TRBJ2-1, is EPEVTQTPSHQVTQMGQEVILRCVPISNHLYFYWYRQILGQKVEFLVSFYNNEISEKSEIFDDQFSVERPDGSNFTLKIRSTKLEDSAMYFCASSEAGTDYNEQFFGPGTRLTVL.